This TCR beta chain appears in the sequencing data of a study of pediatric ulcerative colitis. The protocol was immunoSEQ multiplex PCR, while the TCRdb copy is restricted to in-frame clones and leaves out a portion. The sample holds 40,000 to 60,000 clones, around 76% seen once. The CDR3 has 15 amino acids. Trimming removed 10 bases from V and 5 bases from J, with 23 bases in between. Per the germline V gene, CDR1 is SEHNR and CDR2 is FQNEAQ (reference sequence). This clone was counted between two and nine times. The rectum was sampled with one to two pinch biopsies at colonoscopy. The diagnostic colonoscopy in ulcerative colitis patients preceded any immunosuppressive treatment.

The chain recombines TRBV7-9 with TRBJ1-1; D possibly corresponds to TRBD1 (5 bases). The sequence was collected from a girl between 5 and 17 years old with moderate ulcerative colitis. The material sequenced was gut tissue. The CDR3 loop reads CAKTPPGGIGTEAFF. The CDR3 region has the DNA TGTGCCAAGACACCCCCGGGGGGAATAGGGACTGAAGCTTTCTTT.